This T cell receptor beta chain is from a study of shared T cell receptors in the human thymus. TCRdb keeps only in-frame clones here, not all; method: immunoSEQ multiplex PCR. Seen here are about 380,000 clones, roughly 94% observed once, and the top ten hold approximately 0.02%. The CDR3 totals 15 residues. Germline V gene sequence: CDR1 MDHEN, CDR2 SYDVKM. V was clipped by 7 bases and J by 4 bases; unmatched bases: 8. This clone was found a few times. Sequences were obtained from thymocytes. This chain uses TRBV28 with TRBJ2-1, with 9 bases matching TRBD1. The clonotype was recovered from a human donor. CDR3 bases: TGTGCCAGCACCTCAGACAGGGGGGGATACAATGAGCAGTTCTTC. Protein product: CASTSDRGGYNEQFF.